This T cell receptor beta chain came from a study of blood T cells in healthy people across ages. The germline V and J ends were trimmed by 6 bases and 3 bases, with 11 bases remaining between them. Germline CDR1 ENHRY, CDR2 SYGVKD. CDR3 length: 13 residues. This clonotype occurred a few times. The antigen is undetermined. Next came a second PCR, run for about 7 to 11 cycles, which used a sample-barcoded 5' primer along with a J-beta primer mix. Template switching added a 12-random-nucleotide identifier to every cDNA molecule. TCRdb analysed the 5' RACE reads with MiXCR anew, one entry per CDR3 protein. The table has about 1.6 million distinct CDR3 sequences, 30% to 35% seen once. About 10 milliliters of peripheral blood were drawn from each donor into EDTA-treated tubes. Study-wide points: Any conclusive comparison of naive versus antigen-experienced cells was prevented by using unsorted PBMCs.

This chain uses TRBV10-3 with TRBJ1-1, with D perhaps TRBD1 (5 bases). The sequenced sample consisted of blood. The TCR was taken from a woman aged 25 to 39 in good health. The CDR3, as DNA: TGTGCCATCAGGAAGGAGGGGTACACTGAAGCTTTCTTT. Translation: CAIRKEGYTEAFF.